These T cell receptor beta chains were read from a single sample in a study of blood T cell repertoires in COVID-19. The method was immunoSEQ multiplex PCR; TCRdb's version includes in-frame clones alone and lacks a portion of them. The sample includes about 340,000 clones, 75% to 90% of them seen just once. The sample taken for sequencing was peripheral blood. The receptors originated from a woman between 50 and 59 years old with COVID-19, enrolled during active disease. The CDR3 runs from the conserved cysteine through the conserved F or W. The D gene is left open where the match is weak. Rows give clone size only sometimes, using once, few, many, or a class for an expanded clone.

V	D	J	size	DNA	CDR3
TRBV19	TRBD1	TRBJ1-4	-	TGTGCCAGTAGTACCAGACAGGGCGCTAATGAAAAACTGTTTTTT	CASSTRQGANEKLFF
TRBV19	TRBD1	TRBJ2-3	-	TGTGCCAGTAGTATCCAGGGGGTACTGGGAGATACGCAGTATTTT	CASSIQGVLGDTQYF
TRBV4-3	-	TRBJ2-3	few	TGCGCCAGCAGCCAAGATCGGGTGGATACGCAGTATTTT	CASSQDRVDTQYF
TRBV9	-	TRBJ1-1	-	TGTGCCAGCAGCGCACACTACAGGCTCGGTGTGAACACTGAAGCTTTCTTT	CASSAHYRLGVNTEAFF
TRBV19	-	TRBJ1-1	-	TGTGCCAGTAGTTTCCAGTCCCTTCTCACTGAAGCTTTCTTT	CASSFQSLLTEAFF
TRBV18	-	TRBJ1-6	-	TGTGCCAGCTCATCCGCGATCGAACAGGGTCTTTTAGGGTCACCCCTCCACTTT	CASSSAIEQGLLGSPLHF
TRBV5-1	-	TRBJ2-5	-	TGCGCCAGCAGCTTGGACGGGTTCCAAGAGACCCAGTACTTC	CASSLDGFQETQYF
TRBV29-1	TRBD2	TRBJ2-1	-	TGCAGCGTTGACCCGGGACTAGCGGGAGACACCGGGTACAATGAGCAGTTCTTC	CSVDPGLAGDTGYNEQFF
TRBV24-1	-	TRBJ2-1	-	TGTGCCACCAGTGATTTCCCCTCACGGGGTGAGCAGTTCTTC	CATSDFPSRGEQFF
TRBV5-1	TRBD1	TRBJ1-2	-	TGCGCCAGCAGCATTACAGGGGGCAATGGCTACACCTTC	CASSITGGNGYTF
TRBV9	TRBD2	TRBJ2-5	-	TGTGCCAGCAGCGGAGGGACTAGCGTAGAGACCCAGTACTTC	CASSGGTSVETQYF
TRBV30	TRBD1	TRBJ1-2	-	TGTGCCTGGAGCCCGGGACAGGGAGACTATGGCTACACCTTC	CAWSPGQGDYGYTF
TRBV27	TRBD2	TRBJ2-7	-	TGTGCCAGCAGTTCCGGGACTAGCGGGAGTTTTTTGAGAGAGCAGTACTTC	CASSSGTSGSFLREQYF
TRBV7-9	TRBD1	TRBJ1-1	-	TGTGCCAGCAGCTTTTGGACAGGGGACACTGAAGCTTTCTTT	CASSFWTGDTEAFF
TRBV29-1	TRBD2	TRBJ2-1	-	TGCAGCGTTCTCGGAGCGGGAGAATACAATGAGCAGTTCTTC	CSVLGAGEYNEQFF
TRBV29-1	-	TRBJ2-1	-	TGCAGGGGGGACACATACAATGAGCAGTTCTTC	CRGDTYNEQFF
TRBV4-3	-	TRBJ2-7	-	TGCGCCAGCAGCCAAGAATTGAGAAGGGGGGGCGACGAGCAGTACTTC	CASSQELRRGGDEQYF
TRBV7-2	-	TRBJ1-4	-	TGTGCCAGCAGCTTAGAAGGGGGATATAATGAAAAACTGTTTTTT	CASSLEGGYNEKLFF
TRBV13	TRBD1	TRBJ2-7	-	TGTGCCAGCAGCTCCAGACAGGGGTTGGGCGGGCAGTACTTC	CASSSRQGLGGQYF
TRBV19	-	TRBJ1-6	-	TGTGCCAGCGGGTCGGGGACATTCGATTCACCCCTCCACTTT	CASGSGTFDSPLHF
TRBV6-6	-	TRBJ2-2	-	TGTGCCAGCACCGTCGGGCGGGTTAGCGCCGGGGAGCTGTTTTTT	CASTVGRVSAGELFF
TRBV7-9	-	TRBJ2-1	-	TGTGCCAGCAGCTGGACTTCGGGACACCTCAATGAGCAGTTCTTC	CASSWTSGHLNEQFF
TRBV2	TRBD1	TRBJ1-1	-	TGTGCCAGCAGTGGGGACAGGGATCAGGGGTACACTGAAGCTTTCTTT	CASSGDRDQGYTEAFF
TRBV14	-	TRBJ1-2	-	TGTGCCAGCAGCCAGGACAGCCATGGCTACACCTTC	CASSQDSHGYTF
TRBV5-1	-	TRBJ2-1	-	TGCGCCAGCAGCAACTTAGGGGCATCCCCAGATGAGCAGTTCTTC	CASSNLGASPDEQFF
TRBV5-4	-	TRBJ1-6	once	TGTGCCAGCAGCCTGCCGGACAGAAATTCACCCCTCCACTTT	CASSLPDRNSPLHF
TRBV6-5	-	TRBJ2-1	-	TGTGCCAGCCAGGGAGGTACCCCCATGCATGAGCAGTTCTTC	CASQGGTPMHEQFF
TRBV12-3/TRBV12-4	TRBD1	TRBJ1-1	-	TGTGCCAGCAGTTTGACAGGGGGCGTTGAAGCTTTCTTT	CASSLTGGVEAFF
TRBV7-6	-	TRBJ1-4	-	TGTGCCAGCAGGCCCGGCAGGGGATCTAATGAAAAACTGTTTTTT	CASRPGRGSNEKLFF
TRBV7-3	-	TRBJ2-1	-	TGTGCCAGCAGCTTGTTCCCCAGGGGCAATGAGCAGTTCTTC	CASSLFPRGNEQFF
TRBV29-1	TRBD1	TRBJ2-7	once	TGCAGCGTACCGGGACAGGGATTCGAGCAGTACTTC	CSVPGQGFEQYF
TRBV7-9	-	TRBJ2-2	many	TGTGCCAGCAGAGATGGACAGTCACCCACCGGGGAGCTGTTTTTT	CASRDGQSPTGELFF
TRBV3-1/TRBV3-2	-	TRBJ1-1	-	TGTGCCAGCAGCCAAGGGCCCACGGGAGGCACTGAAGCTTTCTTT	CASSQGPTGGTEAFF
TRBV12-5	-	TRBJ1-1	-	TGTGCTAGTGGTTTGTGGGGGGTTGGGGGGAGCACTGAAGCTTTCTTT	CASGLWGVGGSTEAFF
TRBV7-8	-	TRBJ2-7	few	TGTGCCAGCAGCTTAACAGGGAAATACGAGCAGTACTTC	CASSLTGKYEQYF
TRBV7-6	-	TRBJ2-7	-	TGTGCCAGCAGCTTACAGGGGGAGCAGTACTTC	CASSLQGEQYF
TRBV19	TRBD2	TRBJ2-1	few	TGTGCCAGTCGAGGACTAGCGGGTGTAGGTGAGCAGTTCTTC	CASRGLAGVGEQFF
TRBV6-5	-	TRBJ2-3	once	TGTGCCAGCAGTCCCCAGGGTATGAGCACAGATACGCAGTATTTT	CASSPQGMSTDTQYF
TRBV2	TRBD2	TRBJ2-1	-	TGTGCCAGCAGTGTATACCTAGCGGGGAACAATGAGCAGTTCTTC	CASSVYLAGNNEQFF
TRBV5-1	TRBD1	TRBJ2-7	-	TGCGCCAGCAGCTCCCCACCCGGGACAGTGAACTTC	CASSSPPGTVNF
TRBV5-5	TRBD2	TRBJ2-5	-	TGTGCCAGCAGCTTGGGGACTAGTATTCGAGAGACCCAGTACTTC	CASSLGTSIRETQYF
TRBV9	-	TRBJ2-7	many	TGTGCCAGCAGCGCACAGGGAGCCTACGAGCAGTACTTC	CASSAQGAYEQYF
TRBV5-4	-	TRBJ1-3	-	TGTGCCAGCAGCTTAGGTGGAGGAATGGGGGGAAACACCATATATTTT	CASSLGGGMGGNTIYF
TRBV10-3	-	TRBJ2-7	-	TGTGCCATCAGTGCCGACAGTAGCCTCTACGAGCAGTACTTC	CAISADSSLYEQYF
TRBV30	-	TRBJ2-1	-	TGTGCTTGCCGACACTTCAATGAGCAGTTCTTC	CACRHFNEQFF